This T cell receptor (beta chain) is from a study of blood T cell repertoires in COVID-19. Looking at the study overall: COVID-19 samples collected from the United States, Italy and Spain covered acute and convalescent phases. Nucleic acid was either cDNA or gDNA, and it came from T cells, B-cell-depleted T cells, or PBMCs.

Methods used by the authors: The authors estimated nucleated cell counts from reference gene primer amplification. Using immunoSEQ multiplex PCR, the repertoire was profiled, and TCRdb retains in-frame clones only, with some absent. Clone size and V and J calls were adopted from that table, with D and trimming inferred from the DNA. The sample carries some 330,000 clones, roughly 90% recorded once. The V and J ends lost 4 bases and 7 bases respectively, with 14 bases between them. The CDR3 length is 15 residues. The germline CDR1 and CDR2 sequences are WNHNN and SYGVQD (reference sequence). Seattle cases were enrolled at active infection and followed longitudinally.

This sequence originates from a woman in her 30s with COVID-19, enrolled during active disease. The rearrangement links TRBV10-1 to TRBJ1-6; D is perhaps TRBD1 (5 bases). Sequenced: peripheral blood. The CDR3 DNA sequence: TGCGCCAGCAGTGGCGCAGGGAGGGAAAATTCACCCCTCCACTTT. This codes for CASSGAGRENSPLHF.